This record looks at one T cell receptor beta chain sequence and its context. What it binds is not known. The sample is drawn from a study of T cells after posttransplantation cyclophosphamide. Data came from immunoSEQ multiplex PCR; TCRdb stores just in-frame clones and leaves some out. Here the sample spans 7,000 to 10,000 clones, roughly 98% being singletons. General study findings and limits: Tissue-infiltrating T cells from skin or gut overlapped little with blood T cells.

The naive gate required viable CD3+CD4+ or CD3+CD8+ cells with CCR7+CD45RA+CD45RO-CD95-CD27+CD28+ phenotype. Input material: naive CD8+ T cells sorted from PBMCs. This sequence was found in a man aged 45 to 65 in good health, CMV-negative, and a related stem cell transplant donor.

The CDR3 region has the DNA TGTGCCAGTAGTATTGGGACTCACTACGAGCAGTACTTC. Translation gives CASSIGTHYEQYF. The chain is built from TRBV19 and TRBJ2-7; D is possibly TRBD2 (6 bases). V lost 3 bases and J lost 3, with 9 bases in between. The germline CDR1 and CDR2 sequences are LNHDA and SQIVND (reference sequence). The CDR3 has 13 residues.